The 15 T cell receptor beta chains in this list originate from one sample, sequenced in a study of T cell repertoires in cytomegalovirus infection (dated by TCRdb to between 2018 and 2021). Sequencing relied on an Illumina HiSeq 1500. Using fastp trimming at Q25 and MiXCR clonotype assembly, TCRdb reanalyzed the public sequencing data and kept in-frame beta chains. A single entry per CDR3 protein holds the most common genes and DNA from its merged rows. The sample records about 440,000 distinct CDR3 sequences, approximately 32% of which are singletons. The ten largest account for roughly an eighth of the sample. Sequencing was done on a sample of PBMCs. These receptors were taken from a human donor in good health (CMV status not recorded). Some clones in this sample may be carry-over from other donors' samples.

This clonotype was recorded at least ten times. CDR3 bases: TGTGCCAGCAGTGAACGGAGGATTTTCGGGGCCGAGCAGTACTTC. Translated, it gives CASSERRIFGAEQYF. The chain joins TRBV6-1 to TRBJ2-7, with D perhaps matching TRBD1 or TRBD2 (5 bases each). This CDR3 comprises 15 residues. Germline V CDR1 and CDR2: MNHNS, SASEGT. The V end lost 2 bases, the J end lost 6 bases, and 17 bases lay between the germline ends.

This clonotype occurred once. A read error may produce the germline difference seen at one junction end. The chain employs TRBV19 and TRBJ1-2, with D possibly matching TRBD1 (5 bases). The CDR3 loop spans 14 amino acids. Germline V gene sequence: CDR1 LNHDA, CDR2 SQIVND (reference sequence). The CDR3 spells CASSIGTGDYGYNF. In DNA form, the CDR3 reads TGTGCCAGTAGTATAGGAACGGGGGACTATGGCTACAACTTC.

The rearrangement uses TRBV20-1 and TRBJ2-7; D not resolved. The CDR3 sequence is 15 residues long. Germline assignment: CDR1 DFQATT and CDR2 SNEGSKA (reference sequence). Trimming cost V 0 bases and J 0 bases, with 12 bases left between them. CDR3 residues: CSARDQARSSYEQYF. DNA of the CDR3: TGCAGTGCTAGAGATCAGGCTCGGAGCTCCTACGAGCAGTACTTC.

This clonotype came up many times. This sequence joins TRBV7-2 and TRBJ2-3; D might be TRBD1 or TRBD2, each matching 5 bases. This CDR3 contains 15 residues. The V end lost 4 bases, the J end lost 1 base, and 12 bases lay between the germline ends. CDR1 and CDR2 (germline): SGHTA, FQGNSA. The CDR3 DNA reads TGTGCCAGCAGCTCCGGGGCGTCTGGCACAGATACGCAGTATTTT. Protein: CASSSGASGTDTQYF.

The chain links TRBV7-6 to TRBJ1-3; the D gene is possibly TRBD1 (5 bases). The CDR3 contains 15 residues. V lost 8 bases to trimming and J lost 0 bases, with 14 bases between them. Germline V CDR1 and CDR2: SGHVS, FNYEAQ. CDR3 DNA sequence: TGTGCCAGCGCGGCAGGGTTCAGCTCTGGAAACACCATATATTTT. Encoded protein: CASAAGFSSGNTIYF.

This clonotype occurred many times. The CDR3 DNA is TGTGCCAGCAGCTTAGTTTCAGGCCCAACCGGGGGGACCCAGTACTTC. It encodes CASSLVSGPTGGTQYF. The rearrangement joins TRBV7-2 to TRBJ2-5; D is possibly TRBD2 (6 bases). V was trimmed by 1 base and J by 7 bases, leaving 19 bases between them. This CDR3 comprises 16 residues. Germline assignment: CDR1 SGHTA and CDR2 FQGNSA.

The chain recombines TRBV6-8 with TRBJ2-7; maybe TRBD1 (6 bases). V dropped 0 bases and J dropped 0 bases, with 12 bases sitting between them. There are 16 residues in the CDR3. Germline loops: CDR1 MNHGY, CDR2 SAAAGT. CDR3 sequence reads: CASSYSDEDSSYEQYF. The DNA for the CDR3 is TGTGCCAGCAGTTACTCGGACGAGGACAGCTCCTACGAGCAGTACTTC.

This chain links TRBV4-1 with TRBJ1-1; tentative D call: TRBD1 (6 bases). The germline V gene has CDR1 MGHRA and CDR2 YSYEKL. The CDR3 sequence is 13 residues long. V gave up 0 bases and J gave up 6 bases, with 8 bases separating them. For the CDR3, the DNA is TGCGCCAGCAGCCAAGATGAGGGGGCTGAAGCTTTCTTT. Protein: CASSQDEGAEAFF.

The V and J genes are TRBV20-1 and TRBJ1-6; unclear D gene. Germline CDR1 is DFQATT and CDR2 is SNEGSKA (reference sequence). The CDR3 is 13 amino acids. V was pared by 0 bases and J by 7 bases, with 7 bases between. CDR3 amino acids: CSARDQENSPLHF. The DNA of the CDR3 is TGCAGTGCTAGAGACCAGGAAAATTCACCCCTCCACTTT.

A word on this clonotype: With a much larger clone just one base away, this may be a read error. This CDR3 is missing its conserved last phenylalanine or tryptophan, likely due to a read error. V usage is TRBV7-2 and J usage is TRBJ2-7; maybe TRBD2 (6 bases). CDR1 SGHTA and CDR2 FQGNSA come from the germline V gene. The CDR3 totals 15 residues. Between the trimmed V and J ends, which lost 3 bases and 0 bases, there was a span of 12 bases. This CDR3 reads CASSFGGGSSYEQYL. CDR3 nucleotide sequence: TGTGCCAGCAGCTTCGGTGGGGGGAGCTCCTACGAGCAGTACTTA.

This sequence joins TRBV6-5 and TRBJ1-6; tentatively, D is TRBD1 (5 bases). The CDR3 is 15 amino acids. Per germline, CDR1 MNHEY and CDR2 SVGAGI. Trimming cost V 6 bases and J 9 bases, with 18 bases left between them. The CDR3: CASRLLRDGTSPLHF. The DNA for the CDR3 is TGTGCCAGCAGACTACTTCGGGACGGGACTTCACCCCTCCACTTT.

The sample holds one count of this clonotype. The chain links TRBV6-6 to TRBJ2-1; weak D call: TRBD2 (5 bases). Trimming left V 1 base short and J 7 bases short, with 8 bases between. There are 13 residues in the CDR3. The germline CDR1 and CDR2 sequences are MNHNY and SVGAGI (reference sequence). CDR3 amino acids: CASSYFRGNEQFF. The CDR3 nucleotides are TGTGCCAGCAGTTACTTTCGCGGGAATGAGCAGTTCTTC.

The V gene is TRBV19, the J gene TRBJ2-1, with 8 bases aligning to TRBD2. The CDR3 runs to 19 residues. Per the germline V gene, CDR1 is LNHDA and CDR2 is SQIVND (reference sequence). Unmatched junction bases numbered 17, after V lost 3 bases and J lost 4 bases. CDR3 in DNA: TGTGCCAGTAGTATTACGGGTGGGGCGGGCGGGGGGAATTACAATGAGCAGTTCTTC. It specifies CASSITGGAGGGNYNEQFF.

This clonotype was counted a single time. The chain combines TRBV7-4 with TRBJ1-1; no reliable D call. Germline assignment: CDR1 SGHVT and CDR2 SQSDAQ. Trimming removed 1 base from V and 10 bases from J, with 10 bases in between. The CDR3 is made up of 12 amino acids. The DNA of the CDR3 is TGTGCCAGCAGCTTAGGAGCGTATGGAGCTTTCTTT. Translation gives CASSLGAYGAFF.

In regard to this clonotype: This may come from a read error, since a much larger clone is one base off. This is likely a read error, given that the CDR3 carries no conserved phenylalanine or tryptophan at its end. The J gene is TRBJ1-4, the V gene TRBV7-2, with D perhaps TRBD1 (6 bases). CDR3 length equals 17 residues. Deletions cut 2 bases from V and 3 bases from J, with 16 bases between. CDR1 is SGHTA and CDR2 is FQGNSA in the germline V gene. CDR3 coding DNA: TGTGCCAGCAGCTTAACTTCATCGGGGGCTGCTAATGAAAAACTGTTTTGT. Its protein is CASSLTSSGAANEKLFC.